One and the same sample provided the 10 T cell receptor beta chains below, sequenced in a study of cytomegalovirus exposure and HLA in healthy donors. The PCR was carried out with 60 Vbeta primers and 13 Jbeta primers. Measured with immunoSEQ multiplex PCR; TCRdb has only the in-frame clones, and not every one. The table includes some 96,000 clones, less than 85% detected once. Specimen: PBMCs. Receptor source: a woman aged 55-75 years in good health and CMV-seropositive.

CDR3 protein: CAWSNEQGFGETQYF. DNA of the CDR3: TGTGCCTGGAGTAACGAACAGGGTTTTGGGGAGACCCAGTACTTC. The V and J genes are TRBV30 and TRBJ2-5; possible D gene TRBD1, 6 bases. Per germline, CDR1 GTSNPN and CDR2 SVGIG (reference sequence). The CDR3 length is 15 residues. The V and J ends lost 2 bases and 5 bases respectively, with 18 bases between them.

The chain combines TRBV7-3 with TRBJ2-1; 7 bases align to TRBD2. V gave up 3 bases and J gave up 11 bases; unmatched junction bases: 10. The CDR3 loop spans 14 amino acids. Per germline, CDR1 SGHTA and CDR2 FQGTGA. The chain's CDR3 is CASSLDGLGGKQFF. The CDR3, as DNA: TGTGCCAGCAGCTTGGATGGACTAGGAGGGAAGCAGTTCTTC.

This rearrangement joins TRBV5-8 to TRBJ2-7; possibly TRBD2 for D (5 bases). CDR1 and CDR2 (germline): SGHTS, YDEGEE. CDR3 length equals 11 residues. V gave up 2 bases and J gave up 6 bases, with 6 bases separating them. The CDR3 is CASSLGGEQYF. DNA of the CDR3: TGTGCCAGCAGCTTAGGAGGCGAGCAGTACTTC. Based on the CDR3 plus reference TRBV5-8 and TRBJ2-7, the full variable domain is EAGVTQSPTHLIKTRGQQATLRCSPISGHTSVYWYQQALGLGLQFLLWYDEGEERNRGNFPPRFSGRQFPNYSSELNVNALELEDSALYLCASSLGGEQYFGPGTRLTVT.

The chain is built from TRBV7-2 and TRBJ1-5, with 7 bases aligning to TRBD1. V was clipped by 2 bases and J by 7 bases; unmatched bases: 2. Germline CDR1 SGHTA, CDR2 FQGNSA. The CDR3 is 13 amino acids. CDR3 amino acids: CASSLYRGQPQHF. Here the CDR3 DNA reads TGTGCCAGCAGCTTATACAGGGGACAGCCCCAGCATTTT. Drawing the rest from reference TRBV7-2 and TRBJ1-5, the complete variable domain is GAGVSQSPSNKVTEKGKDVELRCDPISGHTALYWYRQSLGQGLEFLIYFQGNSAPDKSGLPSDRFSAERTGGSVSTLTIQRTQQEDSAVYLCASSLYRGQPQHFGDGTRLSIL.

This clone is judged medium-sized. V gene TRBV6-1 combines with J gene TRBJ2-6; 9 nucleotides line up with TRBD1. The V and J ends lost 9 bases and 1 base, in that order; junction bases with no gene match: 1. Germline V gene data show CDR1 as MNHNS and CDR2 as SASEGT. CDR3 length equals 14 residues. CDR3 region: CASDRGSGANVLTF. The CDR3 DNA reads TGTGCCAGTGACAGGGGGTCTGGGGCCAACGTCCTGACTTTC.

The rearrangement uses TRBV7-9 and TRBJ2-5; tentatively, D is TRBD1 (6 bases). The assigned J gene may be wrong: the sequence end matches TRBJ2-7 better. The CDR3 extends over 14 amino acids. CDR1 and CDR2 from the germline V gene are SEHNR and FQNEAQ (reference sequence). The chain's CDR3 is CASTSYRVDHEQYF. CDR3 coding DNA: TGTGCCAGCACCTCCTACAGGGTAGACCACGAGCAGTACTTC.

This clone appeared a single time. The chain combines TRBV7-9 with TRBJ2-7, with TRBD1 as a possible D gene (6 bases). CDR3 length equals 14 residues. Germline V CDR1 and CDR2: SEHNR, FQNEAQ (reference sequence). The V end lost 1 base, the J end lost 2 bases, and 9 bases lay between the germline ends. The CDR3 coding sequence is TGTGCCAGCAGCTTAGAACCAGGGGCCTACGAGCAGTACTTC. This gives the protein CASSLEPGAYEQYF.

The chain employs TRBV5-1 and TRBJ2-7; 8 bases agree with TRBD1. With 0 bases clipped from V and 0 bases from J, the junction kept 2 bases outside the gene matches. Germline V lookup: CDR1 SGHRS, CDR2 YFSETQ. CDR3 length equals 15 residues. The CDR3 nucleotides are TGCGCCAGCAGCTTGGCCACAGGGGGCTCCTACGAGCAGTACTTC. It is translated as CASSLATGGSYEQYF.

In its sample, this clone was seen once. The J gene is TRBJ1-1, the V gene TRBV9, with unresolved D. The ends were cut back, 0 bases at V and 6 bases at J, with 9 bases in the middle. The CDR3 has 13 residues. Germline values: CDR1 SGDLS, CDR2 YYNGEE. The CDR3 reads CASSVGTQPEAFF. CDR3 DNA sequence: TGTGCCAGCAGCGTAGGAACACAACCTGAAGCTTTCTTT.

CDR3 sequence: CASSSFYEQYF. For the CDR3, the DNA is TGTGCCAGCAGTTCCTTTTACGAGCAGTACTTC. The J gene is TRBJ2-7, the V gene TRBV28; no firm D call. The CDR3 is 11 amino acids. Trimming left V 4 bases short and J 4 bases short, with 5 bases between. The germline CDR1 and CDR2 sequences are MDHEN and SYDVKM.